The TCR beta chain described here comes from a study of molecular identifiers for immune sequencing clone quantification. Many counts were recorded for this clonotype. TCRdb re-analysed the PCR reads in MiXCR, keeping a single row per CDR3 protein. The sample records 63,000 or so distinct CDR3 sequences, around a sixth being singletons. V was clipped by 5 bases and J by 4 bases; unmatched bases: 7. CDR3 length: 14 amino acids. CDR1 and CDR2 from the germline V gene are SGHVS and FQNEAQ. V gene TRBV7-8 combines with J gene TRBJ2-7; 8 bases map to TRBD1. Sequenced material: naive CD8+ T cells from blood, with Jurkat cell RNA spiked in. Regarding subset: FACS-sorted CD8+CD4-CCR7+CD45RA+ naive T cells. The TCR sequence derives from a human donor in good health. Some libraries in this study had Jurkat cell RNA spiked in. CDR3 nucleotides: TGTGCCAGCAGCGACCAGGGGGCCGGATACGAGCAGTACTTC. Its protein is CASSDQGAGYEQYF.